This TCR beta chain stems from a study of PD-L1 blockade in urothelial cancer. Study context: Males with bladder-origin urothelial cancer constituted about 90% of the 29 patients. Analyzed time points were 3 weeks (second dose) and 6 weeks after therapy began.

The CDR3 length is 15 residues. Germline lookup yields CDR1 MRHNA and CDR2 SNTAGT. The trim removed 6 bases at V and 3 bases at J, leaving 7 bases unmatched. Profiling relied on immunoSEQ multiplex PCR, and the TCRdb table lists in-frame clones only, not all of them. The data hold around 49,000 clones, with around 90% observed a single time. Time point noted: peripheral blood 6 weeks after treatment start. The diagnosis in patients was locally advanced or metastatic urothelial carcinoma. The receptor's source is a man between 60 and 70 years old with urothelial cancer. Sequencing was performed on PBMCs, taken around atezolizumab (anti-PD-L1) treatment. This chain joins TRBV6-4 and TRBJ1-5, with TRBD1 matching over 8 bases. DNA for the CDR3: TGTGCCAGCAGCCCGACAGGGGAGGACAATCAGCCCCAGCATTTT. Translated, it gives CASSPTGEDNQPQHF.